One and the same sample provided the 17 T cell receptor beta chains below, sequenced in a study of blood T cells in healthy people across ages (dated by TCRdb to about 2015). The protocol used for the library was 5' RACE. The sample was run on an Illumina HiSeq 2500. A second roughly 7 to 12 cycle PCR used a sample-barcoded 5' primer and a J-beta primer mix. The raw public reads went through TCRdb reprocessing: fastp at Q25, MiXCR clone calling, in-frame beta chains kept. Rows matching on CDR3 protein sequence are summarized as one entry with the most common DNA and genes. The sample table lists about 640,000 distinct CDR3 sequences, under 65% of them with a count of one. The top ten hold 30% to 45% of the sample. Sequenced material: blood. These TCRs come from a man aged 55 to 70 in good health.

The CDR3 reads CASSKAPGLSTDTQYF. DNA of the CDR3: TGTGCCAGCAGCAAGGCCCCGGGACTTAGCACAGATACGCAGTATTTT. This sequence joins TRBV7-2 and TRBJ2-3; D might be TRBD2 (6 bases). V lost 5 bases and J lost 0, with 15 bases in between. CDR1 is SGHTA and CDR2 is FQGNSA in the germline V gene. This CDR3 contains 16 residues.

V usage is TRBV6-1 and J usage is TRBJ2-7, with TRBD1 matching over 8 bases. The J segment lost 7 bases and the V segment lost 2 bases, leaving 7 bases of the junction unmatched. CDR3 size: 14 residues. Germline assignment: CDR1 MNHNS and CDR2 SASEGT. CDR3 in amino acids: CASSERDRSWEQYF. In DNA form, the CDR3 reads TGTGCCAGCAGTGAACGGGACAGGTCCTGGGAGCAGTACTTC.

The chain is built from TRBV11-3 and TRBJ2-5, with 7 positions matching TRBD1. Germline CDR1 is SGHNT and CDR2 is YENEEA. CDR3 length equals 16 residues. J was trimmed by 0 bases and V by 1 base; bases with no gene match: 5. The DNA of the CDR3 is TGTGCCAGCAGCTTAGGTACAGGGGAGCACCAAGAGACCCAGTACTTC. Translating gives CASSLGTGEHQETQYF.

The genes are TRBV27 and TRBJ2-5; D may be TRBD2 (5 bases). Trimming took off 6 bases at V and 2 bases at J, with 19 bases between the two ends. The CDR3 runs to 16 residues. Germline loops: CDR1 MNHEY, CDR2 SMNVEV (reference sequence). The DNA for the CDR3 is TGTGCCAGCAGACAGAACTTCAGGACTCCTCAAGAGACCCAGTACTTC. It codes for CASRQNFRTPQETQYF.

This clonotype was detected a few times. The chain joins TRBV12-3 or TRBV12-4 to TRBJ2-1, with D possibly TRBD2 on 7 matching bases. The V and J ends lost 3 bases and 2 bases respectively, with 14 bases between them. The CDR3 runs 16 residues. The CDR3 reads CASSFGAGAPYNEQFF. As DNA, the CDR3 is TGTGCCAGCAGTTTTGGGGCGGGGGCCCCCTACAATGAGCAGTTCTTC.

The CDR3 region is CASSDDSQETQYF. In DNA form, the CDR3 reads TGTGCCAGCAGTGACGACAGTCAAGAGACCCAGTACTTC. V is TRBV2 and J is TRBJ2-5; possible D gene TRBD1, 5 bases. Trimming shortened V by 3 bases and J by 2 bases, and 7 bases separated the two germline ends. Germline V gives CDR1 SNHLY, CDR2 FYNNEI. This CDR3 is 13 amino acids long.

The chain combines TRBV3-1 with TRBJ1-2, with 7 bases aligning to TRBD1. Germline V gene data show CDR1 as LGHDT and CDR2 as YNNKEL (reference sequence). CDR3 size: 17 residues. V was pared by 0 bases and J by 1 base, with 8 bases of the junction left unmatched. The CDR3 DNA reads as TGTGCCAGCAGCCAAGAAGCCAGGGCAGGGGGTAACTATGGCTACACCTTC. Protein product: CASSQEARAGGNYGYTF.

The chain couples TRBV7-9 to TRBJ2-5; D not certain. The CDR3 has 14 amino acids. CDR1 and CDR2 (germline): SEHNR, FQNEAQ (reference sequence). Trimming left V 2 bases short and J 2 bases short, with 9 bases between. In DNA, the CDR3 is TGTGCCAGCAGCTTACGTGTAGGGCAAGAGACCCAGTACTTC. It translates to CASSLRVGQETQYF.

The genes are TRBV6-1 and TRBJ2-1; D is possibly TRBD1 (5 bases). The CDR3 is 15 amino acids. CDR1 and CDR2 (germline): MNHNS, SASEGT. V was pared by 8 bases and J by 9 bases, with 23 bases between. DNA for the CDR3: TGTGCCAGCTGGAAGGGGCTCTCGGACCGAGGTGAGCAGTTCTTC. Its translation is CASWKGLSDRGEQFF.

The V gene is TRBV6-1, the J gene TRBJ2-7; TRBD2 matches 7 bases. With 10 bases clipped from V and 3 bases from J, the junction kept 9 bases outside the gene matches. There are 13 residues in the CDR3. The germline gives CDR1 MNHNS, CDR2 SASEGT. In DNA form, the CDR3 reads TGTGCCACTGCTGGAGCGGGGTACTACGAGCAGTACTTC. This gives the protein CATAGAGYYEQYF.

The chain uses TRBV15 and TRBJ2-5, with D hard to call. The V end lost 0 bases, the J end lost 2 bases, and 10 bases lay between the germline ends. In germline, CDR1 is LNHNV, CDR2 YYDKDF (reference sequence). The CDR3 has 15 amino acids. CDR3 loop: CATSREAYPQETQYF. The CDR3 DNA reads TGTGCCACCAGCAGAGAGGCGTACCCTCAAGAGACCCAGTACTTC.

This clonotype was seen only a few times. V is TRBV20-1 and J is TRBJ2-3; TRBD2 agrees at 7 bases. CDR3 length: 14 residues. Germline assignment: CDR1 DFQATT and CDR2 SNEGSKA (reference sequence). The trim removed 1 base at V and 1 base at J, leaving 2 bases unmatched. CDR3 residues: CSARAGGRTDTQYF. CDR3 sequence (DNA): TGCAGTGCTAGAGCGGGGGGACGCACAGATACGCAGTATTTT.

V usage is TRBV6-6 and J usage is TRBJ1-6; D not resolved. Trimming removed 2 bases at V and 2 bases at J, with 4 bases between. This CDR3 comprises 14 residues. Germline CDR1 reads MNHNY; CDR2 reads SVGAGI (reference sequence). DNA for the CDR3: TGTGCCAGCAGTTACGCTCCCTATAATTCACCCCTCCACTTT. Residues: CASSYAPYNSPLHF.

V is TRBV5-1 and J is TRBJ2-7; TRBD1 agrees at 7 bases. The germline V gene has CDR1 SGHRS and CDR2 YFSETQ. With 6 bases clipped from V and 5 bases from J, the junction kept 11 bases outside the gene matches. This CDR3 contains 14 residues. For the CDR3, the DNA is TGCGCCAGCACTCGGACAGGCACCCCCGACGAGCAGTACTTC. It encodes CASTRTGTPDEQYF.

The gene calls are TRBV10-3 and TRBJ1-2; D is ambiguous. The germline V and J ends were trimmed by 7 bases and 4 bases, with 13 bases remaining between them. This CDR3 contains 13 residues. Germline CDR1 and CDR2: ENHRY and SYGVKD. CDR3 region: CAITATLAYGYTF. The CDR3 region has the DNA TGTGCCATCACCGCGACACTCGCCTATGGCTACACCTTC.

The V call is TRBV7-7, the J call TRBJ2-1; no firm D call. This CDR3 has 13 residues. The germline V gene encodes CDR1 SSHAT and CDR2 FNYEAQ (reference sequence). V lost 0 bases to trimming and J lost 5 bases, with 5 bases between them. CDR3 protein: CASSLAADNEQFF. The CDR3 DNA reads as TGTGCCAGCAGCTTAGCTGCGGACAATGAGCAGTTCTTC.

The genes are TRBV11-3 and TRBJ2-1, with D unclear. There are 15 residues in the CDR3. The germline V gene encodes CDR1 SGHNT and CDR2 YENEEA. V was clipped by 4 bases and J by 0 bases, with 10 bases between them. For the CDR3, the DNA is TGTGCCAGCAGCTCCTCCGTGGGCTCCTACAATGAGCAGTTCTTC. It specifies CASSSSVGSYNEQFF.